Reported below is one T cell receptor (beta chain). This record comes from a study of blood T cell repertoires in COVID-19. Background on the study: In each case, the material was cDNA or gDNA derived from T cells, B-cell-depleted T cells, or PBMCs.

Trimming took 0 bases from V and 7 from J; bases not matched to a gene: 16. The CDR3 has 19 amino acids. CDR1 and CDR2 from the germline V gene are LGHDT and YNNKEL (reference sequence). In the source study's methods: Amplified reference gene primers provided the basis for estimating nucleated cell counts. Only in-frame clones appear in the TCRdb table, and some are missing; sequencing was by immunoSEQ multiplex PCR. V and J calls and clone size are given by that table; D and trimming were obtained from the DNA. The table includes 100,000 to 150,000 clones, 80% detected once. Material for sequencing was peripheral blood. The TCR was taken from a man between 65 and 85 years old with acute or convalescent COVID-19. The chain joins TRBV3-1 (or the pseudogene TRBV3-2) to TRBJ1-2, with 11 bases fitting TRBD1. CDR3 nucleotide sequence: TGTGCCAGCAGCCAAGATGCGGCCTCCACTGGGACAGGGGGTGGTGGCTACACCTTC. It translates to CASSQDAASTGTGGGGYTF.